This entry features one TCR beta chain sequence. Its antigen is not yet known. Base qualities were left out, and no much larger clone turns up one base away. Samples from volunteer blood donors who had recovered from COVID-19 were contributed by a second Seattle source. Collaborating institutions collected whole blood in K2EDTA tubes following their own protocols. For TCRbeta analysis, collaborator samples were shipped as frozen whole blood, as isolated PBMCs, or as DNA extracted from either sample type. This entry comes from a study of blood T cell repertoires in COVID-19 (dated by TCRdb to 2020 to 2021). Some background on the complete study: Collaborator samples came from the United States, Italy and Spain and covered acute and convalescent phases of COVID-19. The prospective study material was composed of cDNA or gDNA derived from T cells, B-cell-depleted T cells, or PBMCs. The dataset comprised deeply sampled blood TCRbeta repertoires from subjects exposed to, actively infected with, or recovered from COVID-19. Where available, HLA class I and class II types were obtained from metadata supplied by the sample provider rather than from assay-based typing. The samples were drawn from two sources: the first 160 participants of the ongoing ImmuneRACE study, and about 1,300 subjects contributed by 6 global collaborators. The repertoires were released in a freely available public database meant as a resource for research on the immune response to SARS-CoV-2. Nearly every sample came with metadata listing a de-identified subject ID, COVID-19 status, age in years and sex.

Paper-wide results and their limitations: The amount of clinical and demographic metadata varied by source and participant and was provided uncurated.

TCRbeta CDR3 regions were amplified from genomic DNA using the immunoSEQ Assay, a bias-controlled multiplex PCR. The authors' pipeline ran thus. The number of nucleated cells in each sample was estimated by amplification of reference gene primers within the assay. Sequence reads were collapsed and filtered to measure the absolute abundance of every unique TCRbeta CDR3 rearrangement. For each sample, productive Simpson clonality was calculated as the square root of Simpson's diversity index across productive rearrangements. TCRdb took over this immuneACCESS table, retaining in-frame rearrangements with V and J assigned. Such tables are incomplete; in checked studies, under half of the missing clones stem from an unresolved V gene, and the remainder is unexplained. V, J and clone size derive from that table, while D and trimming were established from the DNA sequence. The sample includes around 99,000 clones, with around three quarters observed a single time. 8% to 9% of the sample rests with the top ten.

Taken from cysteine to phenylalanine, the CDR3 has 17 residues. Only the CDR3 DNA is retained, 51 bases long and in frame from the first base. Ends trimmed: V by 2 bases, J by 1 base; bases unmatched to a gene: 5. In the germline V gene, CDR1 corresponds to SGHVS and CDR2 to FNYEAQ. This chain is built from TRBV7-6 and TRBJ2-2; 9 central nucleotides agree with TRBD1. This clonotype originated in a man aged 45-60 years who had recovered from COVID-19. The sequencing sample was made of peripheral blood. The nucleotide sequence is given as TGTGCCAGCAGCTTAAGACGGGACAGGGAGAACACCGGGGAGCTGTTTTTT. The resulting protein is CASSLRRDRENTGELFF.